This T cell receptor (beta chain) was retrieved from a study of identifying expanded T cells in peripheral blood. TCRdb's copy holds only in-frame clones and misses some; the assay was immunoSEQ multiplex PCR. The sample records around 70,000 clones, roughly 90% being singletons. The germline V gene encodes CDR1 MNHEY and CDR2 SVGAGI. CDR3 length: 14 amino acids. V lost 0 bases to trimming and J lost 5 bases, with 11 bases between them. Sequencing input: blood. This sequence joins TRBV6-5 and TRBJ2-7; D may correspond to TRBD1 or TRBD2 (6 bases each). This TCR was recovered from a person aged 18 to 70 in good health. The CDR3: CASSYSGGTNEQYF. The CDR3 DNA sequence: TGTGCCAGCAGTTACTCGGGGGGCACGAACGAGCAGTACTTC.